The 18 T cell receptor beta chains below come from one sample, sequenced in a study of cytomegalovirus exposure and HLA in healthy donors. PCR involved 60 Vbeta and 13 Jbeta primers. Only in-frame clones appear in the TCRdb table, and some are missing; sequencing was by immunoSEQ multiplex PCR. The table shows 90,000 to 150,000 clones, with 8.5% to 9% occurring only once. Sequences were obtained from PBMCs. These receptors originate from a woman aged 40 to 55 in good health and CMV-seropositive.

This clone has more than one count but fewer than ten. Other DNA variants within this sample encode the same CDR3. The rearrangement uses TRBV5-1 and TRBJ2-7; 7 nucleotides agree with TRBD1. Germline V gene sequence: CDR1 SGHRS, CDR2 YFSETQ. Trimming removed 0 bases from V and 5 bases from J; junction bases left unmatched: 5. The length of the CDR3 is 14 residues. CDR3 residues: CASSLGTGADEQYF. The CDR3 nucleotides are TGCGCCAGCAGCTTGGGAACAGGGGCGGACGAGCAGTACTTC.

V is TRBV29-1 and J is TRBJ1-2, with D perhaps matching TRBD1 (6 bases). Germline CDR1 and CDR2: SQVTM and ANQGSEA. Trimming stripped 2 bases from V and 3 bases from J, with 13 bases between. This CDR3 has 14 amino acids. CDR3 amino acids: CSVERQAGHYGYTF. The DNA of the CDR3 is TGCAGCGTTGAACGACAGGCAGGGCACTATGGCTACACCTTC.

This clone has only a few counts. The chain recombines TRBV6-1 with TRBJ1-2; TRBD1 aligns across 7 bases. The CDR3 covers 14 residues. Trimming cost V 7 bases and J 5 bases; bases outside gene matches: 10. The V gene's germline CDR1 is MNHNS and CDR2 SASEGT. The CDR3 DNA is TGTGCCAGCAACCGAGGCGGGACAGTTTATGGCTACACCTTC. Its protein is CASNRGGTVYGYTF.

The chain uses TRBV27 and TRBJ2-1; D is possibly TRBD1 (6 bases). The CDR3 totals 16 residues. The germline V and J ends were trimmed by 3 bases and 0 bases, with 12 bases remaining between them. In germline, CDR1 is MNHEY, CDR2 SMNVEV (reference sequence). The CDR3 coding sequence is TGTGCCAGCAGTTTCACCGGGACACTCTCCTACAATGAGCAGTTCTTC. It specifies CASSFTGTLSYNEQFF.

This clone was observed a handful of times. V gene TRBV5-5 combines with J gene TRBJ2-5; the match to TRBD1 covers 9 bases. The CDR3 is 16 amino acids. J gave up 4 bases and V 4 bases, and 11 bases lay outside the gene matches. The germline V gene has CDR1 SGHKS and CDR2 YYEKEE (reference sequence). CDR3 region: CASSPPPGQGSETQYF. The CDR3 region has the DNA TGTGCCAGCAGCCCTCCCCCGGGACAGGGATCAGAGACCCAGTACTTC.

The chain uses TRBV5-4 and TRBJ2-7, with 7 nucleotides matching TRBD1. The CDR3 totals 14 residues. CDR1 is SGHNT and CDR2 is YYREEE in the germline V gene (reference sequence). The V gene end was trimmed by 2 bases and the J gene end by 1 base; junction bases not matched to a gene: 3. As DNA, the CDR3 is TGTGCCAGCAGCTTAAGGACAGGTTCCTACGAGCAGTACTTC. This translates into CASSLRTGSYEQYF.

This chain joins TRBV18 and TRBJ1-5; TRBD1 might be the D (5 bases). The germline V gene encodes CDR1 KGHSH and CDR2 LQKENI. CDR3 length: 15 amino acids. Trimming took off 6 bases at V and 6 bases at J, with 18 bases between the two ends. For the CDR3, the DNA is TGTGCCAGCTCCCAAGGCTTACAGGTCGGTCAGCCCCAGCATTTT. It codes for CASSQGLQVGQPQHF.

A few counts support this clone. The V call is TRBV10-1, the J call TRBJ1-5; weak D call: TRBD1 (6 bases). Trimming cost V 7 bases and J 6 bases, with 13 bases left between them. Germline V lookup: CDR1 WNHNN, CDR2 SYGVQD (reference sequence). This CDR3 comprises 13 residues. The CDR3 region is CASTQGSSQPQHF. CDR3 in DNA: TGCGCCAGCACGCAGGGGTCTTCTCAGCCCCAGCATTTT.

This clone has only a few counts. J is TRBJ1-1 and V is TRBV19, with D possibly being TRBD1 (6 bases). Germline V gene sequence: CDR1 LNHDA, CDR2 SQIVND (reference sequence). The CDR3 has 13 amino acids. Trimming pared 5 bases from V and 2 bases from J, leaving 9 bases between. CDR3 loop: CASSLQGNTEAFF. CDR3 coding DNA: TGTGCCAGTAGTTTACAGGGAAACACTGAAGCTTTCTTT. Full variable domain (rest looked up from reference TRBV19 and TRBJ1-1): DGGITQSPKYLFRKEGQNVTLSCEQNLNHDAMYWYRQDPGQGLRLIYYSQIVNDFQKGDIAEGYSVSREKKESFPLTVTSAQKNPTAFYLCASSLQGNTEAFFGQGTRLTVV.

This clone was seen a few times. This chain connects TRBV5-1 to TRBJ1-4; possibly TRBD1 for D (5 bases). The CDR3 is 15 amino acids. The ends were cut back, 0 bases at V and 3 bases at J, with 9 bases in the middle. Germline CDR1 is SGHRS and CDR2 is YFSETQ. This CDR3 is CASSLANRPNEKLFF. The CDR3 DNA sequence: TGCGCCAGCAGCTTGGCGAACAGGCCTAATGAAAAACTGTTTTTT.

In regard to this clone: The same CDR3 can be traced to other DNA sequences in this sample. The genes are TRBV5-1 and TRBJ2-2; 7 bases match TRBD1. V lost 0 bases to trimming and J lost 3 bases; unmatched junction nucleotides: 2. This CDR3 is built from 15 residues. The V gene's germline CDR1 is SGHRS and CDR2 YFSETQ. CDR3 amino acids: CASSLGQGYTGELFF. CDR3 nucleotides: TGCGCCAGCAGCTTGGGACAGGGATACACCGGGGAGCTGTTTTTT.

This clone has only a few counts. The rearrangement joins TRBV5-4 to TRBJ2-2, with D possibly TRBD2 on 5 matching bases. The CDR3 has 15 residues. The germline V and J ends were trimmed by 0 bases and 0 bases, with 6 bases remaining between them. The germline gives CDR1 SGHNT, CDR2 YYREEE (reference sequence). CDR3 DNA sequence: TGTGCCAGCAGCTTGGGGGAGACGAACACCGGGGAGCTGTTTTTT. It yields the protein CASSLGETNTGELFF.

This clone was detected only a few times. J is TRBJ1-5 and V is TRBV6-1; D gene unclear. CDR3 length: 15 residues. CDR1 MNHNS and CDR2 SASEGT come from the germline V gene. V lost 4 bases and J 0 bases, leaving 10 bases between the germline ends. In DNA form, the CDR3 reads TGTGCCAGCAGTGTTCAGTTGTATAGCAATCAGCCCCAGCATTTT. Protein sequence: CASSVQLYSNQPQHF.

CDR3 amino acids: CASSYSGQVFNYGYTF. The CDR3 DNA reads TGTGCCAGCAGTTACTCTGGGCAGGTATTTAACTATGGCTACACCTTC. The chain uses TRBV6-5 and TRBJ1-2, with unresolved D. This CDR3 region has 16 residues. V was cut by 0 bases and J by 1 base, with 12 bases left in between. CDR1 and CDR2 (germline): MNHEY, SVGAGI.

This clone was observed a few times. This chain connects TRBV6-1 to TRBJ2-7, with 8 bases identical to TRBD1. Germline V gene sequence: CDR1 MNHNS, CDR2 SASEGT. The CDR3 totals 14 residues. The V gene end was trimmed by 7 bases and the J gene end by 0 bases; junction bases not matched to a gene: 5. The CDR3 region is CASTRTGSSYEQYF. The CDR3 nucleotides read TGTGCCAGCACTAGGACAGGGAGCTCCTACGAGCAGTACTTC.

The chain employs TRBV30 and TRBJ2-1, with 10 positions matching TRBD2. This CDR3 is built from 14 residues. The germline V gene encodes CDR1 GTSNPN and CDR2 SVGIG (reference sequence). J lost 7 bases, V lost 1 base, and 4 bases had no gene match. The CDR3 DNA reads TGTGCCTGGAGTGGACCGGGACTAGCGAATGAGCAGTTCTTC. Translating it yields CAWSGPGLANEQFF.

In its sample, this clone was seen a few times. The rearrangement joins TRBV6-1 to TRBJ2-1, with a possible D match to TRBD2 (7 bases). V was cut by 1 base and J by 4 bases, with 11 bases left in between. Germline V gene data show CDR1 as MNHNS and CDR2 as SASEGT. This CDR3 has 15 amino acids. DNA for the CDR3: TGTGCCAGCAGTGAAGGGCGGGGGCTTTACAATGAGCAGTTCTTC. Translating gives CASSEGRGLYNEQFF.

This clone appeared a few times. The rearrangement joins TRBV7-9 to TRBJ2-7; 7 nucleotides align to TRBD2. The CDR3 spans 14 residues. Germline assignment: CDR1 SEHNR and CDR2 FQNEAQ (reference sequence). V was pared by 8 bases and J by 5 bases, with 12 bases of the junction left unmatched. CDR3 protein: CASPRSGERNEQYF. The CDR3 DNA is TGTGCCAGCCCCCGAAGCGGGGAAAGAAACGAGCAGTACTTC.